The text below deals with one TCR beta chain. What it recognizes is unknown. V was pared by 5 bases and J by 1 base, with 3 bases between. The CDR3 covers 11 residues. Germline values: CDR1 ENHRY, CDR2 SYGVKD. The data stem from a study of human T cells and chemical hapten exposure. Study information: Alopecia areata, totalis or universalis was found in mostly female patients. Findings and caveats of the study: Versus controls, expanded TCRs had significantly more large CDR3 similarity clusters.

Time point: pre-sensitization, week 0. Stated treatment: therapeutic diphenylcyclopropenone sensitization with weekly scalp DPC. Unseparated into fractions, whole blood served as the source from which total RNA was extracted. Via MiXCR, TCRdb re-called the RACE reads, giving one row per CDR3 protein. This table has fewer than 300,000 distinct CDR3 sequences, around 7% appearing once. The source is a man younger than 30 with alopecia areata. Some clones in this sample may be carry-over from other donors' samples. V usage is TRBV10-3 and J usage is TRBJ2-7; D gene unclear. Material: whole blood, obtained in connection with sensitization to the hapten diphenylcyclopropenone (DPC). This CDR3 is CAISTSYEQYF. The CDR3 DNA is TGTGCCATCAGTACGTCCTACGAGCAGTACTTC.